The 8 T cell receptor beta chains below all came from one sample that was sequenced in a study of Ad26.COV2.S vaccination and SARS-CoV-2 variants. The sample's treatment: approximately 18 received Ad26.COV2.S at low or high dose, single or two shots; about five received placebo; per-sample allocation not given. The samples were gathered on day 63 after the first injection of vaccine or placebo. Assay: immunoSEQ multiplex PCR; the TCRdb copy retains only in-frame clones and omits some. The sample lists approximately 350,000 clones; roughly 85% were seen once. This specimen consisted of peripheral blood, obtained in a trial of Ad26.COV2.S vaccine versus placebo. These receptors all stem from a person between 18 and 65 years old who received the Ad26.COV2.S COVID-19 vaccine or a placebo.

V gene TRBV6-5 combines with J gene TRBJ2-3; 11 bases map to TRBD1. V gave up 6 bases and J gave up 2 bases; unmatched junction bases: 1. The CDR3 sequence is 14 residues long. Germline V gives CDR1 MNHEY, CDR2 SVGAGI. DNA of the CDR3: TGTGCCAGCAGGGACAGGGGGCCCACAGATACGCAGTATTTT. Translated, it gives CASRDRGPTDTQYF.

On this clone: In the same sample, other DNA sequences code for this CDR3. This chain joins TRBV7-9 and TRBJ1-1; D possibly corresponds to TRBD1 (6 bases). This CDR3 region has 14 residues. V lost 8 bases and J lost 6, with 19 bases in between. Germline CDR1 reads SEHNR; CDR2 reads FQNEAQ (reference sequence). Written as DNA, the CDR3 is TGTGCCAGCCGACCCCACGGGGGCGACCCTGAAGCTTTCTTT. Its protein is CASRPHGGDPEAFF. Full variable domain (remainder filled in from reference TRBV7-9 and TRBJ1-1): DTGVSQNPRHKITKRGQNVTFRCDPISEHNRLYWYRQTLGQGPEFLTYFQNEAQLEKSRLLSDRFSAERPKGSFSTLEIQRTEQGDSAMYLCASRPHGGDPEAFFGQGTRLTVV.

The V and J genes are TRBV5-1 and TRBJ2-1, with D unclear. V dropped 2 bases and J dropped 12 bases, with 12 bases sitting between them. This CDR3 spans 12 amino acids. Germline V lookup: CDR1 SGHRS, CDR2 YFSETQ. CDR3 amino acids: CASSFSTVGQFF. CDR3 bases: TGCGCCAGCAGCTTTTCGACCGTGGGGCAGTTCTTC.

The chain employs TRBV5-1 and TRBJ2-3, with D perhaps matching TRBD2 (5 bases). The CDR3 runs to 14 residues. V was cut by 0 bases and J by 2 bases, with 7 bases left in between. The germline gives CDR1 SGHRS, CDR2 YFSETQ. The CDR3 here is CASSLERNTDTQYF. Written as DNA, the CDR3 is TGCGCCAGCAGCTTGGAGCGGAACACAGATACGCAGTATTTT.

V is TRBV7-3 and J is TRBJ2-2; no firm D call. Germline V gene data show CDR1 as SGHTA and CDR2 as FQGTGA. V lost 4 bases to trimming and J lost 1 base, with 7 bases between them. This CDR3 comprises 14 residues. In DNA, the CDR3 is TGTGCCAGCAGCTCCCCGGAGAACACCGGGGAGCTGTTTTTT. Its translation: CASSSPENTGELFF.

The genes are TRBV25-1 and TRBJ2-3; D is possibly TRBD1 (6 bases). This CDR3 comprises 13 residues. The ends were cut back, 6 bases at V and 3 bases at J, with 10 bases in the middle. Germline V gene data show CDR1 as MGHDK and CDR2 as SYGVNS. The chain's CDR3 is CASRQTGTDTQYF. DNA for the CDR3: TGTGCCAGCAGACAAACAGGGACAGATACGCAGTATTTT.

This chain connects TRBV20-1 to TRBJ1-1, with D uncertain. Looked up from germline, CDR1 is DFQATT and CDR2 is SNEGSKA (reference sequence). This CDR3 is 11 amino acids long. Trimming left V 8 bases short and J 1 base short, with 8 bases between. In DNA, the CDR3 is TGCAGTACCCGAAAGAACACTGAAGCTTTCTTT. Protein sequence: CSTRKNTEAFF.

The genes are TRBV12-3 or TRBV12-4 and TRBJ1-2; D is undetermined. There are 13 residues in the CDR3. The germline V and J ends were trimmed by 5 bases and 5 bases, with 12 bases remaining between them. Written as DNA, the CDR3 is TGTGCCAGCAGTCCTGAGCAGTTGTATGGCTACACCTTC. It is translated as CASSPEQLYGYTF.